Shown below are 14 T cell receptor beta chains from a single sample sequenced in a study of spatial heterogeneity in lung cancer. TCRdb reprocessed the 5' RACE reads with MiXCR, giving one entry per CDR3 protein. The sample lists 3,500 to 5,000 distinct CDR3 sequences, approximately 10% seen once, with around 17% in the top ten. Time point specified: sample taken at primary tumor resection. Antigen specificity for these receptors is unknown. General observations from the study: The study found that expanded intratumoral alpha and beta TCR counts tracked tumor mutation counts.

The sequencing used lung tumor tissue, collected at surgery. Receptors originate from a female donor with early-stage non-small cell lung cancer.

Sample share makes this clonotype medium-sized (0.01 to 0.1%). The J gene is TRBJ2-1, the V gene TRBV24-1; 15 bases match TRBD2. CDR1 is KGHDR and CDR2 is SFDVKD in the germline V gene. With 2 bases clipped from V and 9 bases from J, the junction kept 10 bases outside the gene matches. There are 18 residues in the CDR3. This CDR3 is CATSDSRWTSGGASEQFF. In nucleotides, the CDR3 is TGTGCCACCAGTGATTCGAGATGGACTAGCGGGGGGGCGAGTGAGCAGTTCTTC.

Within the sample, this clonotype is medium-sized. The J gene is TRBJ2-5, the V gene TRBV18, with D tentatively TRBD2 (7 bases). Germline CDR1 KGHSH, CDR2 LQKENI. The V and J ends lost 3 bases and 1 base respectively, with 15 bases between them. This CDR3 spans 16 amino acids. CDR3 sequence (DNA): TGTGCCAGCTCACCGCCGATTGCGGGGGCCCAAGAGACCCAGTACTTC. This sequence encodes CASSPPIAGAQETQYF.

This clonotype turned up a few times. J is TRBJ1-1 and V is TRBV27; 8 bases are a match to TRBD1. The CDR3 is made up of 15 amino acids. Trimming cost V 1 base and J 6 bases; bases outside gene matches: 7. Germline V gene lookup returns CDR1 MNHEY and CDR2 SMNVEV (reference sequence). CDR3 amino acids: CASSLLGRGRSEAFF. The CDR3, as DNA: TGTGCCAGCAGTTTATTAGGCAGGGGGCGTTCTGAAGCTTTCTTT.

This clonotype was seen a handful of times. The V call is TRBV7-2, the J call TRBJ2-1; D gene ambiguous. The V end lost 4 bases, the J end lost 5 bases, and 12 bases lay between the germline ends. Germline CDR1 SGHTA, CDR2 FQGNSA. This CDR3 is built from 14 residues. CDR3 sequence: CASSSAIAHNEQFF. The CDR3 coding sequence is TGTGCCAGCAGCTCCGCGATTGCACACAATGAGCAGTTCTTC.

The sample holds a few counts of this clonotype. The rearrangement uses TRBV6-2 or TRBV6-3 and TRBJ1-5, with D unclear. CDR1 is MNHEY and CDR2 is SVGEGT in the germline V gene. V lost 5 bases and J 3 bases, leaving 5 bases between the germline ends. CDR3 length: 12 residues. This CDR3 reads CASSENNQPQHF. The DNA of the CDR3 is TGTGCCAGCAGTGAAAACAATCAGCCCCAGCATTTT.

Judged by abundance, this clonotype is medium-sized. The rearrangement links TRBV20-1 to TRBJ2-3, with 7 nucleotides matching TRBD2. The length of the CDR3 is 14 residues. The V gene end was trimmed by 2 bases and the J gene end by 0 bases; junction bases not matched to a gene: 2. Looked up from germline, CDR1 is DFQATT and CDR2 is SNEGSKA (reference sequence). In DNA form, the CDR3 reads TGCAGTGCTAGACGGGGGGACAGCACAGATACGCAGTATTTT. The encoded protein is CSARRGDSTDTQYF.

V and J are TRBV20-1 and TRBJ1-1; TRBD1 might be the D (5 bases). The CDR3 contains 15 residues. Germline V gene sequence: CDR1 DFQATT, CDR2 SNEGSKA (reference sequence). Trimming took 6 bases from V and 3 from J, leaving 20 bases between them. DNA of the CDR3: TGCAGTGCCCTAAGGGCGGGGCGGGGAGACACTGAAGCTTTCTTT. Its protein is CSALRAGRGDTEAFF.

This clonotype appeared a few times. The chain uses TRBV7-8 and TRBJ2-5; D call uncertain. Germline CDR1 and CDR2: SGHVS and FQNEAQ. The CDR3 totals 11 residues. V was shortened by 5 bases and J by 2 bases, with 3 bases between the two germline ends. The CDR3 coding sequence is TGTGCCAGCAGCCCACAAGAGACCCAGTACTTC. Amino acid sequence: CASSPQETQYF. The full variable domain, rest sourced from reference TRBV7-8 and TRBJ2-5, is GAGVSQSPRYKVAKRGQDVALRCDPISGHVSLFWYQQALGQGPEFLTYFQNEAQLDKSGLPSDRFFAERPEGSVSTLKIQRTQQEDSAVYLCASSPQETQYFGPGTRLLVL.

The chain uses TRBV20-1 and TRBJ1-1; 10 bases fit TRBD1. Germline CDR1 and CDR2: DFQATT and SNEGSKA (reference sequence). J lost 1 base, V lost 1 base, and 6 bases had no gene match. This CDR3 has 16 residues. The CDR3 loop reads CSARVRDRGWNTEAFF. CDR3 coding DNA: TGCAGTGCTAGAGTACGGGACAGGGGCTGGAACACTGAAGCTTTCTTT.

Only a few counts were recorded for this clonotype. This chain uses TRBV29-1 with TRBJ2-5; D is unresolved. CDR1 and CDR2 from the germline V gene are SQVTM and ANQGSEA. This CDR3 contains 10 residues. With 7 bases removed from V and 5 bases from J, the gap between germline ends came to 8 bases. The CDR3 region is CSGRLETQYF. Here the CDR3 DNA reads TGCAGCGGACGATTGGAGACCCAGTACTTC.

This clonotype is termed medium-sized. This chain links TRBV18 with TRBJ1-5; no clear D. Trimming removed 3 bases from V and 4 bases from J, with 4 bases in between. CDR1 and CDR2 from the germline V gene are KGHSH and LQKENI. This CDR3 region has 12 residues. CDR3 sequence: CASSPENQPQHF. The CDR3 DNA reads as TGTGCCAGCTCACCCGAAAATCAGCCCCAGCATTTT.

This clonotype has just one count. This rearrangement joins TRBV12-3 or TRBV12-4 to TRBJ1-1; 8 positions match TRBD1. The CDR3 consists of 14 residues. Unmatched junction bases numbered 4, after V lost 6 bases and J lost 1 base. CDR3 in amino acids: CASRRQGTNTEAFF. Written as DNA, the CDR3 is TGTGCCAGCAGACGACAGGGGACGAACACTGAAGCTTTCTTT.

This clonotype is medium-sized. The chain links TRBV7-2 to TRBJ2-3; D is tentatively TRBD1 or TRBD2 (6 bases each). The CDR3 runs 15 residues. Per the germline V gene, CDR1 is SGHTA and CDR2 is FQGNSA. V was trimmed by 5 bases and J by 3 bases, leaving 15 bases between them. CDR3 residues: CASSPQGGITDTQYF. CDR3 nucleotides: TGTGCCAGCAGCCCACAGGGAGGTATTACAGATACGCAGTATTTT.

By share of the sample, this clonotype is medium-sized. The chain is built from TRBV6-1 and TRBJ1-1; D is unclear. Trimming pared 2 bases from V and 1 base from J, leaving 8 bases between. CDR1 MNHNS and CDR2 SASEGT come from the germline V gene. This CDR3 has 14 residues. CDR3 in amino acids: CASSESWGNTEAFF. CDR3 in DNA: TGTGCCAGCAGTGAAAGTTGGGGGAACACTGAAGCTTTCTTT.